This paragraph covers one TCR beta chain sequence. The data were produced by immunoSEQ multiplex PCR, yet TCRdb's version contains in-frame clones alone and is incomplete. Of some 64,000 clones listed, less than 90% are singletons. These data belong to a study of T cell responses to AZD1222 COVID-19 vaccine. Overall study context: Second doses were pooled across both intervals (about 4 or about 12 weeks).

The CDR3 length is 13 residues. V lost 2 bases and J lost 4, with 8 bases in between. Germline loops: CDR1 PRHDT, CDR2 FYEKMQ (reference sequence). The chain is built from TRBV13 and TRBJ1-1, with TRBD1 as a possible D gene (6 bases). The receptor was isolated from an adult in good health. The specimen comprised peripheral blood, sampled on day 0 of AZD1222 vaccination. In DNA form, the CDR3 reads TGTGCCAGCAGCTTAAAAGGGGGCACTGAAGCTTTCTTT. Its protein is CASSLKGGTEAFF.